The 13 T cell receptor beta chains reported below all come from one sample, sequenced in a study of T cell responses to AZD1222 COVID-19 vaccine. Assay: immunoSEQ multiplex PCR; the TCRdb copy retains only in-frame clones and omits some. The table records approximately 150,000 clones, more than 70% of them present only once. The specimen comprised peripheral blood, sampled on day 0 of AZD1222 vaccination. These receptor sequences come from an adult in good health.

This chain joins TRBV7-2 and TRBJ1-2; D ambiguous. The V end was cut by 1 base, the J end by 4 bases, with 7 bases between. The CDR3 covers 13 residues. Per the germline V gene, CDR1 is SGHTA and CDR2 is FQGNSA. CDR3 in amino acids: CASSLGPLYGYTF. The CDR3 coding sequence is TGTGCCAGCAGCTTAGGGCCTCTCTATGGCTACACCTTC.

The V gene is TRBV23-1, the J gene TRBJ1-1; no firm D call. TRBV23-1 falls under the ORF class, with uncertain function. The CDR3 consists of 14 residues. Trimming removed 3 bases from V and 6 bases from J, with 14 bases in between. The DNA of the CDR3 is TGCGCCAGCAGTCATTCACTTATTTCATCTGAAGCTTTCTTT. It encodes CASSHSLISSEAFF.

The V call is TRBV29-1, the J call TRBJ1-4; 10 nucleotides match TRBD1. V dropped 4 bases and J dropped 8; count of bases not matched to a gene: 10. The CDR3 contains 15 residues. Germline V gene sequence: CDR1 SQVTM, CDR2 ANQGSEA. CDR3 bases: TGCAGCGTTGGCGGGACAGGGGTTAGGGAAGAAAAACTGTTTTTT. Translating gives CSVGGTGVREEKLFF.

The V and J genes are TRBV27 and TRBJ2-2; tentative D call: TRBD2 (7 bases). Trimming removed 5 bases from V and 0 bases from J, with 13 bases in between. The CDR3 spans 16 residues. Germline values: CDR1 MNHEY, CDR2 SMNVEV (reference sequence). The CDR3 bases are TGTGCCAGCAGTCTAAGGGGGGGCACGAACACCGGGGAGCTGTTTTTT. As protein: CASSLRGGTNTGELFF.

This chain links TRBV11-2 with TRBJ2-7; possibly TRBD1 for D (6 bases). Germline assignment: CDR1 SGHAT and CDR2 FQNNGV. V was pared by 2 bases and J by 4 bases, with 12 bases between. The CDR3 has 14 amino acids. CDR3 region: CASSLSGDVYEQYF. DNA for the CDR3: TGTGCCAGCAGCTTATCAGGGGATGTTTACGAGCAGTACTTC.

The chain links TRBV19 to TRBJ2-7, with 8 bases fitting TRBD1. The CDR3 loop spans 14 amino acids. The ends lost 5 bases at V and 5 bases at J; junction bases unmatched: 8. The V gene's germline CDR1 is LNHDA and CDR2 SQIVND (reference sequence). The CDR3 sequence: CASSPGQGRDEQYF. CDR3 nucleotides: TGTGCCAGTAGTCCCGGACAGGGTAGAGACGAGCAGTACTTC.

The genes are TRBV20-1 and TRBJ1-2, with D unclear. Trimming pared 3 bases from V and 3 bases from J, leaving 5 bases between. The CDR3 loop spans 11 amino acids. Germline assignment: CDR1 DFQATT and CDR2 SNEGSKA (reference sequence). CDR3 coding DNA: TGCAGTGCTAGGAGCGACTATGGCTACACCTTC. Its protein product is CSARSDYGYTF.

The genes are TRBV28 and TRBJ2-7; TRBD1 might be the D (6 bases). V was pared by 7 bases and J by 2 bases, with 15 bases between. The germline V gene has CDR1 MDHEN and CDR2 SYDVKM. This CDR3 comprises 14 residues. The CDR3 loop reads CASTREDRPYEQYF. CDR3 in DNA: TGTGCCAGCACCCGAGAGGACAGACCCTACGAGCAGTACTTC.

This chain joins TRBV4-2 and TRBJ1-1, with D uncertain. The CDR3 loop spans 16 amino acids. Germline V CDR1 and CDR2: LGHNA, YNFKEQ. V lost 1 base and J 3 bases, leaving 15 bases between the germline ends. The CDR3 region has the DNA TGTGCCAGCAGCCAAGGGAGGGTGTCGGCGTACACTGAAGCTTTCTTT. Translation gives CASSQGRVSAYTEAFF.

The V gene is TRBV28, the J gene TRBJ1-4; unclear D gene. Germline assignment: CDR1 MDHEN and CDR2 SYDVKM. V was pared by 2 bases and J by 7 bases, with 14 bases between. The CDR3 covers 15 residues. CDR3 DNA: TGTGCCAGCAGTTTACTAAACCTTCGGGGTGAAAAACTGTTTTTT. This codes for CASSLLNLRGEKLFF.

This clone was seen at least ten times. This rearrangement joins TRBV5-1 to TRBJ1-2; TRBD1 matches 8 bases. With 3 bases clipped from V and 0 bases from J, the junction kept 13 bases outside the gene matches. The CDR3 contains 18 residues. Germline CDR1 is SGHRS and CDR2 is YFSETQ. The CDR3 loop is CASSSHTGDRPSNYGYTF. The CDR3 DNA sequence: TGCGCCAGCAGCTCACATACGGGGGACAGGCCATCTAACTATGGCTACACCTTC.

The chain has TRBV3-1 (or the pseudogene TRBV3-2) and TRBJ2-5; possibly TRBD2 for D (6 bases). The CDR3 extends over 16 amino acids. With 0 bases removed from V and 3 bases from J, the gap between germline ends came to 14 bases. In germline, CDR1 is LGHDT, CDR2 YNNKEL (reference sequence). This CDR3 is CASSQDRLAWKETQYF. The CDR3 DNA is TGTGCCAGCAGCCAAGATAGGCTAGCGTGGAAAGAGACCCAGTACTTC.

This clone appeared a single time. V is TRBV7-2 and J is TRBJ2-1, with TRBD2 as a possible D gene (7 bases). V shed 5 bases and J shed 4 bases, with 18 bases lying between them. Germline CDR1 and CDR2: SGHTA and FQGNSA. This CDR3 region has 16 residues. CDR3 DNA sequence: TGTGCCAGCAGCCCAGGGGCTAGCGGATCTTACAATGAGCAGTTCTTC. Translating it yields CASSPGASGSYNEQFF.